The T cell receptor beta chain under discussion was sequenced for a study of lymphopenia after photon versus proton radiotherapy. Only in-frame clones appear in the TCRdb table, and some are missing; sequencing was by immunoSEQ multiplex PCR. The table records about 12,000 clones, 70% to 90% of them present only once. CDR1 LNHDA and CDR2 SQIVND come from the germline V gene (reference sequence). The CDR3 is 14 residues long, counting both termini. Remarks on this clone: Its antigen is unknown. The limits of the CDR3 on the DNA are not certain, so only TCRdb's listed CDR3 is given.

The study, taken as a whole, reports: Authors raise, but do not show, better survival with proton therapy. Relative stability marked proton patients; photon patients lost diversity and naive cells.

This specimen consisted of peripheral blood, obtained from a patient treated with proton-based radiotherapy. This chain links TRBV19 with TRBJ2-1; whether TRBD2, the table's D call, matches the DNA was not checked. The clonotype originates from a man aged 60-69 years with pancreatic cancer. The CDR3 is CASTSGASYNEQFF.